This TCR beta chain derives from a study of control samples from healthy donors and cancer patients. Using immunoSEQ multiplex PCR, the repertoire was profiled, and TCRdb retains in-frame clones only, with some absent. Of under 450,000 clones listed, approximately 92% are singletons. Germline assignment: CDR1 KGHDR and CDR2 SFDVKD. The V gene end was trimmed by 4 bases and the J gene end by 0 bases; junction bases not matched to a gene: 5. There are 16 residues in the CDR3. The chain links TRBV24-1 to TRBJ2-3; 8 bases match TRBD2. Sequenced sample: PBMCs. The source of this sequence is a man aged 35 to 55 with head and neck cancer. The DNA of the CDR3 is TGTGCCACCAGTGACATCGGGACTAGAAGCACAGATACGCAGTATTTT. It codes for CATSDIGTRSTDTQYF.